Listed below are T cell receptor beta chains from one sample, sequenced in a study of CD8+ T cells in alopecia areata. Profiling relied on immunoSEQ multiplex PCR, and the TCRdb table lists in-frame clones only, not all of them. The sample records hundreds of thousands of clones, roughly two thirds being singletons. Here the sequenced sample was CD4+ T cells sorted from blood, taken at week 0. The receptor set was obtained from a human donor with alopecia areata. CDR3s include the opening cysteine and the closing phenylalanine or tryptophan. A D gene is named only where the DNA matches it firmly. Only part of the rows carry a size: once, few, many, or a class if the clone is expanded.

d_call,v_call,clone_size,j_call,cdr3_nt,cdr3_aa
TRBD1,TRBV27,.,TRBJ2-2,TGTGCCAGCAACTCACCGGGACAGGCTATAACCGGGGAGCTGTTTTTT,CASNSPGQAITGELFF
.,TRBV27,.,TRBJ1-6,TGTGCCAGCAGTTTTGGTGGCCTCGATAATTCACCCCTCCACTTT,CASSFGGLDNSPLHF
TRBD2,TRBV27,.,TRBJ2-3,TGTGCCAGCAGTGAACCCCCGACTAGCGGGGGGCAGGGTACGCAGTATTTT,CASSEPPTSGGQGTQYF
.,TRBV30,.,TRBJ1-2,TGTGCCTGGAGTGTACGGAGGGACTACGGCTACACCTTC,CAWSVRRDYGYTF
.,TRBV11-2,.,TRBJ2-5,TGTGCCAGCAGCCTAGTGGGGACCCAGTACTTC,CASSLVGTQYF
.,TRBV9,.,TRBJ2-1,TGTGCCAGCAGCGTCGAACCCGGGACAACCTACAATGAGCAGTTCTTC,CASSVEPGTTYNEQFF
.,TRBV6-5,.,TRBJ1-2,TGTGCCAGCAGTTACGACAGAAACTATGGCTACACCTTC,CASSYDRNYGYTF
.,TRBV2,.,TRBJ2-3,TGTGCCAGCAGTGGTTTAGCGGTCGATACGCAGTATTTT,CASSGLAVDTQYF
.,TRBV9,.,TRBJ1-1,TGTGCCAGCAGCGTCGTGCCGGGTACGATTCACACTGAAGCTTTCTTT,CASSVVPGTIHTEAFF
TRBD1,TRBV29-1,.,TRBJ1-1,TGCAGCGTACAGGGGATGAACACTGAAGCTTTCTTT,CSVQGMNTEAFF
TRBD1,TRBV4-3,few,TRBJ2-2,TGCGCCAGCAGCCAAGATCCGGGACAGGGAGTAACCGGGGAGCTGTTTTTT,CASSQDPGQGVTGELFF
.,TRBV29-1,.,TRBJ2-7,TGCAGCGTTCTGACAGGGACTACCTACGAGCAGTACTTC,CSVLTGTTYEQYF
.,TRBV9,.,TRBJ2-3,TGTGCCAGCAGCGCATACACAGATACGCAGTATTTT,CASSAYTDTQYF
TRBD1,TRBV9,.,TRBJ2-7,TGTGCCAGCAGCGTAGACCTGACAGGGGGCGCTCAGCAGTACTTC,CASSVDLTGGAQQYF
TRBD2,TRBV30,few,TRBJ2-3,TGTGCCTGGAGTGTACGCGGGGGGGCCGCAGATACGCAGTATTTT,CAWSVRGGAADTQYF
TRBD2,TRBV29-1,few,TRBJ2-3,TGCAGCGTTGCTAGCGGGGGGGTCACAGATACGCAGTATTTT,CSVASGGVTDTQYF
TRBD1,TRBV5-4,.,TRBJ2-5,TGTGCCAGCAGCCCTGGGACAGGGGGCGGTGGGACCCAGTACTTC,CASSPGTGGGGTQYF
.,TRBV30,.,TRBJ2-5,TGTGCCTGGGAGAGGCAGGCGGTGGAGACCCAGTACTTC,CAWERQAVETQYF
.,TRBV9,few,TRBJ2-6,TGTGCCAGCAGCCCACCTGGGGCCAACGTCCTGACTTTC,CASSPPGANVLTF
.,TRBV9,.,TRBJ2-3,TGTGCCAGCAGCGTAAGCCTACTAGATACGCAGTATTTT,CASSVSLLDTQYF
TRBD1,TRBV9,.,TRBJ1-1,TGTGCCAGCAGCACGACAGGGGGTGGTGTAGCTTTCTTT,CASSTTGGGVAFF
.,TRBV5-6,once,TRBJ1-5,TGTGCCAGCAGCTTGGCGGGAAATCAGCCCCAGCATTTT,CASSLAGNQPQHF
TRBD1,TRBV6-6,few,TRBJ2-7,TGTGCCAGCAGTTCCCCGACAGGGGGTTACGAGCAGTACTTC,CASSSPTGGYEQYF
.,TRBV25-1,.,TRBJ1-1,TGTGCCAGCAGTGACTGGGAAGGCAGCTACACTGAAGCTTTCTTT,CASSDWEGSYTEAFF
.,TRBV30,once,TRBJ2-5,TGTGCCTGGAGTGTACCGGGCAGCCAAGAGACCCAGTACTTC,CAWSVPGSQETQYF
.,TRBV27,.,TRBJ2-1,TGTGCCAGCAGCCCCTTCTGGGGGAGCTCCTACAATGAGCAGTTCTTC,CASSPFWGSSYNEQFF
.,TRBV14,.,TRBJ2-1,TGTGCCAGCAGCCAACGCTCACTCACGAAGCAGTTCTTC,CASSQRSLTKQFF
.,TRBV29-1,.,TRBJ2-5,TGCAGCGTTGTTTCGGGTAGGACCCAGTACTTC,CSVVSGRTQYF
TRBD1,TRBV29-1,.,TRBJ1-1,TGCAGCGTTGAGACAGGGCGGGAGGCTGAAGCTTTCTTT,CSVETGREAEAFF